Included here is one T cell receptor (beta chain) sequence, with context. Antigen unknown. The primer mix had 60 Vbeta and 13 Jbeta primers. Method: immunoSEQ multiplex PCR; TCRdb's copy keeps in-frame clones and lacks some. The sample has 110,000 or so clones; over 65% are singletons. This specimen belongs to a study of cytomegalovirus exposure and HLA in healthy donors. CDR1 and CDR2 (germline): SEHNR, FQNEAQ (reference sequence). Trimming left V 0 bases short and J 4 bases short, with 6 bases between. This CDR3 has 13 amino acids. Notes on the study in general: Later analysis identified a missense DCLRE1C variant that was linked to TCR beta V- and J-gene trimming. Per a prior analysis, the majority of TCR beta V segments were productive roughly 87% or roughly 30% of the time. The study carried out a later analysis of TCR beta sequences. It associated about 15,000 of them with specific HLA alleles at a false discovery rate of 0.05. According to the study, roughly 160 TCR beta chains were cytomegalovirus-associated.

Sequencing was done on a sample of PBMCs. This receptor was taken from a woman aged 25 to 39 in good health and CMV-seropositive. The rearrangement links TRBV7-9 to TRBJ1-2; D gene uncertain. The CDR3 DNA is TGTGCCAGCAGCTTAGCCCAACTCTATGGCTACACCTTC. Amino acids: CASSLAQLYGYTF.